The 25 T cell receptor beta chains listed next were all sequenced from one sample in a study of blood T cell repertoires in COVID-19. Profiled with immunoSEQ multiplex PCR; TCRdb holds only in-frame clones, not every one. The sample lists about 61,000 clones; 91% were seen once. The sequencing sample was made of peripheral blood. Receptors were obtained from a human donor in a cohort sampled during active COVID-19.

This rearrangement joins TRBV5-1 to TRBJ2-1; 7 bases fit TRBD2. The CDR3 loop spans 14 amino acids. Trimming removed 0 bases from V and 3 bases from J; junction bases left unmatched: 0. The V gene's germline CDR1 is SGHRS and CDR2 YFSETQ. This chain's CDR3 is CASSLGDYYNEQFF. The CDR3 coding sequence is TGCGCCAGCAGCTTGGGGGACTACTACAATGAGCAGTTCTTC.

In DNA form, the CDR3 reads TGTGCCAGCTCACCGTCAGGGGGGGATACGCAGTATTTT. It translates to CASSPSGGDTQYF. The V call is TRBV18, the J call TRBJ2-3; a weak D match, TRBD1 (7 bases). V shed 3 bases and J shed 6 bases, with 10 bases lying between them. CDR3 size: 13 residues. Germline assignment: CDR1 KGHSH and CDR2 LQKENI.

This chain joins TRBV29-1 and TRBJ2-5; 11 bases fit TRBD2. J gave up 4 bases and V 7 bases, and 8 bases lay outside the gene matches. The germline V gene has CDR1 SQVTM and CDR2 ANQGSEA. There are 14 residues in the CDR3. The CDR3 coding sequence is TGCAGCGGCGGGACTAGCGGAAGAGGAGAGACCCAGTACTTC. This encodes CSGGTSGRGETQYF.

The chain uses TRBV28 and TRBJ1-3; TRBD1 matches 7 bases. CDR3 length: 13 residues. The germline gives CDR1 MDHEN, CDR2 SYDVKM. V dropped 8 bases and J dropped 8; count of bases not matched to a gene: 9. In DNA form, the CDR3 reads TGTGCCAGCCACAGGGGCGCTACGGACACCATATATTTT. Translating gives CASHRGATDTIYF.

This clone was detected once. A read error is likely, as this CDR3 ends without the conserved phenylalanine or tryptophan. The chain employs TRBV6-5 and TRBJ1-1; D is unclear. V was trimmed by 6 bases and J by 2 bases, leaving 10 bases between them. This CDR3 region has 13 residues. CDR1 and CDR2 (germline): MNHEY, SVGAGI. CDR3 sequence reads: CASRPTTNTEAFL. The CDR3 region has the DNA TGTGCCAGCAGACCGACAACAAACACTGAAGCTTTCCTT.

In its sample, this clone was seen once. The chain is built from TRBV5-1 and TRBJ2-1, with D possibly TRBD1 on 5 matching bases. V lost 4 bases to trimming and J lost 6 bases, with 8 bases between them. Germline V lookup: CDR1 SGHRS, CDR2 YFSETQ. The CDR3 has 12 amino acids. The CDR3 loop is CASSARANEQFF. The CDR3 DNA is TGCGCCAGCAGCGCCAGGGCCAATGAGCAGTTCTTC.

The genes are TRBV30 and TRBJ2-6; D perhaps matches TRBD2 (5 bases). The CDR3 totals 15 residues. Trimming pared 1 base from V and 2 bases from J, leaving 9 bases between. CDR1 is GTSNPN, CDR2 SVGIG, per germline (reference sequence). The CDR3 nucleotides are TGTGCCTGGAGTGAACCGAGGGCTGGGGCCAACGTCCTGACTTTC. Amino acids: CAWSEPRAGANVLTF. Filled out from reference TRBV30 and TRBJ2-6, the complete variable domain reads SQTIHQWPATLVQPVGSPLSLECTVEGTSNPNLYWYRQAAGRGLQLLFYSVGIGQISSEVPQNLSASRPQDRQFILSSKKLLLSDSGFYLCAWSEPRAGANVLTFGAGSRLTVL.

The CDR3 loop is CASTTNGEQYF. The CDR3 nucleotides read TGTGCCAGCACGACAAACGGCGAGCAGTACTTC. This chain uses TRBV2 with TRBJ2-7; no reliable D call. Germline CDR1 SNHLY, CDR2 FYNNEI. The V and J ends lost 7 bases and 6 bases respectively, with 10 bases between them. This CDR3 spans 11 amino acids.

This clone has only one observation. This chain links TRBV10-3 with TRBJ1-3; D unresolved. Germline V lookup: CDR1 ENHRY, CDR2 SYGVKD. V lost 0 bases and J 0 bases, leaving 12 bases between the germline ends. This CDR3 spans 17 amino acids. The CDR3 spells CAISESVGEGSGNTIYF. The CDR3 nucleotides read TGTGCCATCAGTGAGTCTGTTGGGGAGGGCTCTGGAAACACCATATATTTT.

The chain carries TRBV7-8 and TRBJ2-7; the D is unclear. The CDR3 sequence is 13 residues long. Germline loops: CDR1 SGHVS, CDR2 FQNEAQ. The V and J ends lost 0 bases and 3 bases respectively, with 6 bases between them. Here the CDR3 reads CASSLAADYEQYF. The CDR3 nucleotides are TGTGCCAGCAGCTTAGCGGCGGACTACGAGCAGTACTTC.

The chain joins TRBV27 to TRBJ2-6, with 7 bases identical to TRBD1. V dropped 6 bases and J dropped 2; count of bases not matched to a gene: 10. Germline CDR1 and CDR2: MNHEY and SMNVEV (reference sequence). CDR3 size: 17 residues. CDR3 in amino acids: CASSTDRVAAGANVLTF. CDR3 coding DNA: TGTGCCAGCAGCACAGACAGGGTGGCGGCTGGGGCCAACGTCCTGACTTTC.

This sequence joins TRBV19 and TRBJ1-1, with D possibly being TRBD1 (6 bases). V shed 6 bases and J shed 5 bases, with 13 bases lying between them. The length of the CDR3 is 13 residues. Germline CDR1 LNHDA, CDR2 SQIVND (reference sequence). DNA for the CDR3: TGTGCCAGTAGCCAGGGGATGGGAACTGAAGCTTTCTTT. Amino acid sequence: CASSQGMGTEAFF.

V gene TRBV7-2 combines with J gene TRBJ1-4; the D is unclear. This CDR3 has 13 residues. Germline V CDR1 and CDR2: SGHTA, FQGNSA. The germline V and J ends were trimmed by 3 bases and 7 bases, with 9 bases remaining between them. CDR3 loop: CASSFGPGEKLFF. The DNA for the CDR3 is TGTGCCAGCAGCTTTGGTCCGGGTGAAAAACTGTTTTTT.

In DNA, the CDR3 is TGTGCCAGCAGCTTCCATACTAGCGCCGGGGAGCTGTTTTTT. Its protein product is CASSFHTSAGELFF. This chain joins TRBV5-8 and TRBJ2-2, with 7 bases aligning to TRBD2. The germline gives CDR1 SGHTS, CDR2 YDEGEE. The CDR3 has 14 amino acids. Unmatched junction bases numbered 4, after V lost 2 bases and J lost 6 bases.

This clone occurred once. The chain links TRBV27 to TRBJ2-3; 13 bases agree with TRBD2. This CDR3 region has 16 residues. Unmatched junction bases numbered 6, after V lost 5 bases and J lost 4 bases. Germline V gene data show CDR1 as MNHEY and CDR2 as SMNVEV (reference sequence). The CDR3 region has the DNA TGTGCCAGCAGTCCCCTACTAGCGGGAGGGCCAGATACGCAGTATTTT. As protein: CASSPLLAGGPDTQYF.

The chain joins TRBV18 to TRBJ2-2; 11 nucleotides agree with TRBD2. The V gene end was trimmed by 3 bases and the J gene end by 3 bases; junction bases not matched to a gene: 6. The CDR3 has 17 residues. Germline-derived CDR1 and CDR2 are KGHSH and LQKENI. CDR3 in DNA: TGTGCCAGCTCACCTTTTAGCGGGAGGGCCTACACCGGGGAGCTGTTTTTT. Its translation is CASSPFSGRAYTGELFF.

The chain carries TRBV7-9 and TRBJ2-3; D is unresolved. CDR3 size: 15 residues. Trimming left V 0 bases short and J 0 bases short, with 7 bases between. Germline lookup yields CDR1 SEHNR and CDR2 FQNEAQ (reference sequence). The CDR3 sequence is CASSLAASSTDTQYF. The CDR3 nucleotides read TGTGCCAGCAGCTTAGCAGCATCTAGCACAGATACGCAGTATTTT.

This clone was seen once. The chain recombines TRBV10-3 with TRBJ1-1, with 7 positions matching TRBD1. The CDR3 has 13 amino acids. Per germline, CDR1 ENHRY and CDR2 SYGVKD. J was trimmed by 1 base and V by 4 bases; bases with no gene match: 0. The CDR3 coding sequence is TGTGCCATCAGTGGACAGGGGAACACTGAAGCTTTCTTT. This translates into CAISGQGNTEAFF.

The V and J genes are TRBV9 and TRBJ2-5; 7 positions agree with TRBD2. The germline V gene has CDR1 SGDLS and CDR2 YYNGEE. V was pared by 3 bases and J by 4 bases, with 12 bases of the junction left unmatched. This CDR3 contains 16 residues. CDR3 in DNA: TGTGCCAGCAGCGCTGTGGGGCGGGGGAGCCCAGAGACCCAGTACTTC. This encodes CASSAVGRGSPETQYF.

This clone is a singleton in its sample. The J gene is TRBJ1-1, the V gene TRBV5-1, with D unclear. The CDR3 runs to 13 residues. Germline V lookup: CDR1 SGHRS, CDR2 YFSETQ. V lost 4 bases and J 7 bases, leaving 14 bases between the germline ends. CDR3 bases: TGCGCCAGCAGCAATACTGGAGAGGGTGAAGCTTTCTTT. This codes for CASSNTGEGEAFF. Combining the CDR3 with reference TRBV5-1 and TRBJ1-1 gives the whole variable domain KAGVTQTPRYLIKTRGQQVTLSCSPISGHRSVSWYQQTPGQGLQFLFEYFSETQRNKGNFPGRFSGRQFSNSRSEMNVSTLELGDSALYLCASSNTGEGEAFFGQGTRLTVV.

V gene TRBV19 combines with J gene TRBJ1-1; TRBD1 agrees at 7 bases. The CDR3 extends over 14 amino acids. CDR1 LNHDA and CDR2 SQIVND come from the germline V gene (reference sequence). J was trimmed by 1 base and V by 3 bases; bases with no gene match: 2. This chain's CDR3 is CASSIQGGNTEAFF. CDR3 bases: TGTGCCAGTAGTATCCAGGGGGGGAACACTGAAGCTTTCTTT.

This clone has a single count. This chain links TRBV6-2 or TRBV6-3 with TRBJ2-5, with 12 bases that match TRBD2. V shed 3 bases, J shed 6 bases, and the junction held 11 bases outside the gene matches. Germline lookup yields CDR1 MNHEY and CDR2 SVGEGT. The CDR3 runs 17 residues. In DNA, the CDR3 is TGTGCCAGCAGTTATGGACAGTCTAGCGGGAGGGCAAAGACCCAGTACTTC. It codes for CASSYGQSSGRAKTQYF.

The chain is built from TRBV5-1 and TRBJ1-2, with D possibly matching TRBD1 (5 bases). Germline lookup yields CDR1 SGHRS and CDR2 YFSETQ. Trimming took 4 bases from V and 0 from J, leaving 13 bases between them. This CDR3 spans 15 amino acids. In DNA form, the CDR3 reads TGCGCCAGCAGCCCGGGGGGGTTAGCTAACTATGGCTACACCTTC. Translated: CASSPGGLANYGYTF.

As to this clone: The same CDR3 can be traced to other DNA sequences in this sample. This chain uses TRBV7-2 with TRBJ2-7, with 8 nucleotides matching TRBD2. The V segment lost 6 bases and the J segment 0 bases; nucleotides outside the gene matches: 7. The length of the CDR3 is 15 residues. Germline V lookup: CDR1 SGHTA, CDR2 FQGNSA. The CDR3 reads CASSFSGASSYEQYF. CDR3 bases: TGTGCCAGCAGTTTTAGCGGGGCGAGCTCCTACGAGCAGTACTTC.

This sequence joins TRBV4-3 and TRBJ1-1; 7 bases map to TRBD1. Trimming at V came to 4 bases and at J to 3 bases, leaving 5 bases not matched to a gene. Looked up from germline, CDR1 is LGHNA and CDR2 is YSLEER. This CDR3 is built from 14 residues. The DNA of the CDR3 is TGCGCCAGCAGCCGACAGGGAAGGTACACTGAAGCTTTCTTT. Encoded protein: CASSRQGRYTEAFF.